This T cell receptor beta chain was sequenced for a study of response to subunit inactivated influenza vaccine (dated by TCRdb to 2017 to 2018). Concerning the study at large: Deep quantitative T cell receptor repertoire profiling was used in the study to track responses to a trivalent subunit inactivated influenza vaccine. General findings and caveats noted by the study authors: The authors proposed that each seasonal influenza vaccination may bring in only a limited number of new T cells.

This clonotype occurred a few times. The antigen it recognizes is unknown. Per-base quality was not reported, and no clone a single base away is much larger than it. The library was prepared using RT-PCR. The sequencer listed for this sample is Illumina HiSeq 2500. The public reads were run again by TCRdb, first through fastp at Q25 and then through MiXCR, and only productive beta chains were kept. Every entry covers one CDR3 protein and lists the most common genes and DNA from its rows. This sample gives approximately 700,000 distinct CDR3 sequences in total; roughly 13% of them show up just once. The ten largest clones represent around 7% of the sample. Via the germline V gene, CDR1 is LGHNA and CDR2 YSLEER. The junction shows trimming of 0 bases on V and 3 bases on J, plus 9 bases between the germline ends. From cysteine to phenylalanine, the CDR3 is 15 amino acids long. Only the CDR3 portion is preserved as DNA: 45 bases, with reading frame beginning at the first base.

This specimen was PBMCs from blood, taken about 14 days before vaccination. The sequence was collected from a man aged 45-65 years who received an inactivated influenza vaccine. Donor details come from another sample of the same person, matched by shared clones. Recombination joined TRBV4-3 with TRBJ2-1; no D segment can be confidently identified. The CDR3 loop reads CASSQDWRLYNEQFF. The bases read TGCGCCAGCAGCCAAGATTGGCGACTCTACAATGAGCAGTTCTTC.